The next 4 T cell receptor beta chains were all read from a single sample in a study of T cell clonotyping in hematopoietic cell transplantation. Sequencing used immunoSEQ multiplex PCR; TCRdb keeps in-frame clones, though not all of them. In the table there are 25,000 to 30,000 clones, about 93% of which are singletons. Time point in this sample: recipient sample about 28 days before transplant, after cytoreduction. The sequenced sample was peripheral blood mononuclear cells, obtained before stem cell transplant. Receptors were obtained from a man in his fifties with acute myeloid leukemia. Some clones in this sample may be carry-over from other donors' samples.

The chain employs TRBV30 and TRBJ2-5; D is possibly TRBD1 or TRBD2 (7 bases each). The germline gives CDR1 GTSNPN, CDR2 SVGIG (reference sequence). The germline V and J ends were trimmed by 4 bases and 9 bases, with 21 bases remaining between them. The CDR3 is 14 amino acids. The CDR3, as DNA: TGTGCCTGGAACCCGGACAGGAGGGAGGGGGCCCAGTACTTC. Translating gives CAWNPDRREGAQYF.

V is TRBV5-1 and J is TRBJ1-4; D gene uncertain. V lost 0 bases, J lost 0 bases, and 3 bases lay in between. The germline gives CDR1 SGHRS, CDR2 YFSETQ. CDR3 length: 14 amino acids. The CDR3 region is CASSLAATNEKLFF. DNA for the CDR3: TGCGCCAGCAGCTTGGCAGCAACTAATGAAAAACTGTTTTTT.

In its sample, this clone was seen once. The chain combines TRBV19 with TRBJ2-2; 13 nucleotides match TRBD2. The CDR3 extends over 15 amino acids. CDR1 and CDR2 (germline): LNHDA, SQIVND (reference sequence). J was trimmed by 6 bases and V by 5 bases; bases with no gene match: 3. CDR3: CASSGLAGAPGELFF. The CDR3, as DNA: TGTGCCAGTAGTGGACTAGCGGGAGCCCCCGGGGAGCTGTTTTTT.

This sequence joins TRBV10-3 and TRBJ2-3; 7 positions agree with TRBD1. Germline V gene lookup returns CDR1 ENHRY and CDR2 SYGVKD. After removal of 2 bases from V and 4 bases from J, the junction contained 3 bases not matched to a gene. The CDR3 loop spans 14 amino acids. The CDR3 DNA reads TGTGCCATCAGTGAGAGGGGGCAGGCAGATACGCAGTATTTT. Translating gives CAISERGQADTQYF.